These 15 T cell receptor beta chains share one sample of origin, sequenced in a study of CD8+CD57+ T cells in acquired aplastic anemia. Genomic DNA constituted the template upon which TCR beta VDJ and CDR3 profiling was performed. TCRdb fed the reads into MiXCR, producing one record per CDR3 protein. The sample contains approximately 170,000 distinct CDR3 sequences, roughly 45% of which appear only once. The patients chosen for sequencing had shown expansion of CD8+CD57+ cells (detected by flow cytometry). The sample was sorted CD4+, CD8+, or CD8+CD57+ T cells (not recorded which) from PBMCs. The receptor source for this set is a human donor with aplastic anemia.

The rearrangement uses TRBV10-3 and TRBJ1-1, with a weak D call TRBD1 (5 bases). The CDR3 is 13 residues long. The V gene lost 6 bases and the J gene lost 5 bases, with 13 bases spanning the gap. CDR1 ENHRY and CDR2 SYGVKD come from the germline V gene. CDR3 sequence: CAISGGGKTEAFF. CDR3 bases: TGTGCCATCAGCGGGGGGGGAAAAACTGAAGCTTTCTTT.

V is TRBV30 and J is TRBJ1-2; TRBD1 matches 9 bases. Germline V lookup: CDR1 GTSNPN, CDR2 SVGIG (reference sequence). The CDR3 has 14 residues. Unmatched junction bases numbered 9, after V lost 7 bases and J lost 3 bases. Here the CDR3 DNA reads TGTGCCTTAAACAGGGGGCTCAAGGACTATGGCTACACCTTC. Protein sequence: CALNRGLKDYGYTF.

This chain uses TRBV20-1 with TRBJ2-7, with 7 bases that match TRBD1. The ends lost 0 bases at V and 4 bases at J; junction bases unmatched: 9. In germline, CDR1 is DFQATT, CDR2 SNEGSKA (reference sequence). The length of the CDR3 is 15 residues. CDR3 coding DNA: TGCAGTGCTAGAGATCGGGCAGGGGGACCTTACGAGCAGTACTTC. It encodes CSARDRAGGPYEQYF.

This clonotype has ten or more counts. The J gene is TRBJ2-1, the V gene TRBV29-1, with 8 bases that match TRBD2. The CDR3 totals 16 residues. Germline V gives CDR1 SQVTM, CDR2 ANQGSEA. Trimming removed 7 bases from V and 0 bases from J; junction bases left unmatched: 11. CDR3 nucleotide sequence: TGCAGCGCCGGGAGGGAGAGCTCTTTCTCCTACAATGAGCAGTTCTTC. Amino acid sequence: CSAGRESSFSYNEQFF.

For this clonotype: Compared with germline, one end of the junction differs, possibly owing to a read error. The CDR3 DNA is TGTGCCAGCAGCGTAACTAGTGGGGACGAGCAGCACTTC. Encoded protein: CASSVTSGDEQHF. The rearrangement uses TRBV9 and TRBJ2-7; the D call may be TRBD1 or TRBD2 (5 bases each). From germline, CDR1 is SGDLS and CDR2 YYNGEE. The CDR3 is 13 amino acids.

The J gene is TRBJ2-3, the V gene TRBV6-5; D could derive from TRBD1 or TRBD2 (5 bases each). Trimming removed 4 bases from V and 2 bases from J, with 16 bases in between. Germline lookup yields CDR1 MNHEY and CDR2 SVGAGI. This CDR3 has 16 residues. The CDR3 sequence: CASSFVGVGTTDTQYF. In DNA, the CDR3 is TGTGCCAGCAGTTTCGTCGGAGTCGGGACCACAGATACGCAGTATTTT.

The chain couples TRBV10-3 to TRBJ2-7; 8 nucleotides line up with TRBD2. V dropped 8 bases and J dropped 0; count of bases not matched to a gene: 6. The germline V gene has CDR1 ENHRY and CDR2 SYGVKD. The length of the CDR3 is 14 residues. The CDR3 here is CAIRSGAFSYEQYF. The CDR3 nucleotides read TGTGCCATCCGTAGCGGGGCTTTCTCCTACGAGCAGTACTTC.

The chain combines TRBV19 with TRBJ2-1, with TRBD1 matching over 8 bases. In germline, CDR1 is LNHDA, CDR2 SQIVND (reference sequence). The V gene end was trimmed by 5 bases and the J gene end by 7 bases; junction bases not matched to a gene: 4. The CDR3 contains 13 residues. As DNA, the CDR3 is TGTGCCAGTAGTTCAGGGGGCTGGAATGAGCAGTTCTTC. As protein: CASSSGGWNEQFF.

The table lists this clonotype with many counts. This chain connects TRBV29-1 to TRBJ2-1; 7 bases fit TRBD2. The length of the CDR3 is 12 residues. With 7 bases clipped from V and 4 bases from J, the junction kept 4 bases outside the gene matches. The germline gives CDR1 SQVTM, CDR2 ANQGSEA. The DNA of the CDR3 is TGCAGCGCTGGGGGGGGTTACAATGAGCAGTTCTTC. Its protein is CSAGGGYNEQFF.

This clonotype was seen a few times. The chain employs TRBV15 and TRBJ1-6; D gene uncertain. The CDR3 has 12 amino acids. Trimming removed 5 bases at V and 8 bases at J, with 7 bases between. From germline, CDR1 is LNHNV and CDR2 YYDKDF (reference sequence). This chain's CDR3 is CATSGGDSPLHF. CDR3 bases: TGTGCCACCAGCGGAGGAGATTCACCCCTCCACTTT.

This clonotype has at least ten counts. V usage is TRBV19 and J usage is TRBJ2-5, with TRBD2 matching 9 bases. Trimming took 3 bases from V and 4 from J; bases not matched to a gene: 9. CDR3 size: 16 residues. Germline assignment: CDR1 LNHDA and CDR2 SQIVND (reference sequence). This chain's CDR3 is CASSISAGGIGETQYF. For the CDR3, the DNA is TGTGCCAGTAGTATTTCAGCGGGAGGTATAGGAGAGACCCAGTACTTC.

About this clonotype: At one end the junction does not follow the germline gene, possibly because of a read error. CDR3 region: CASSEYDSLMNTEAF. The DNA for the CDR3 is TGTGCCAGCAGTGAATATGACAGTCTCATGAACACTGAAGCTTTC. The chain uses TRBV25-1 and TRBJ2-6; tentative D call: TRBD1 (5 bases). The CDR3 has 15 amino acids. CDR1 and CDR2 (germline): MGHDK, SYGVNS.

On this clonotype: The germline gene is not matched at one end of the junction; a read error may be the cause. The rearrangement links TRBV6-2 or TRBV6-3 to TRBJ2-2, with TRBD2 identical over 7 bases. Germline CDR1 and CDR2: MNHEY and SVGEGT. The CDR3 has 15 residues. The CDR3 nucleotides read TGTGCCAGCAGTTTCACTAGCGCGAACACCGGGGAGCTGTCTTTT. Its protein product is CASSFTSANTGELSF.

The chain couples TRBV4-1 to TRBJ2-7, with D possibly TRBD1 on 6 matching bases. The length of the CDR3 is 15 residues. The V and J ends lost 0 bases and 3 bases respectively, with 12 bases between them. From germline, CDR1 is MGHRA and CDR2 YSYEKL. CDR3 DNA sequence: TGCGCCAGCAGCCAAGAAAAGGACAGCCTCTACGAGCAGTACTTC. Protein sequence: CASSQEKDSLYEQYF.

This clonotype is medium-sized within its sample. This chain links TRBV19 with TRBJ1-2, with no clear D. Germline V gives CDR1 LNHDA, CDR2 SQIVND (reference sequence). The V and J ends lost 7 bases and 4 bases respectively, with 13 bases between them. The CDR3 loop spans 13 amino acids. Here the CDR3 reads CASKDPGRYGYTF. The CDR3 DNA is TGTGCCAGTAAGGATCCCGGGCGCTATGGCTACACCTTC.